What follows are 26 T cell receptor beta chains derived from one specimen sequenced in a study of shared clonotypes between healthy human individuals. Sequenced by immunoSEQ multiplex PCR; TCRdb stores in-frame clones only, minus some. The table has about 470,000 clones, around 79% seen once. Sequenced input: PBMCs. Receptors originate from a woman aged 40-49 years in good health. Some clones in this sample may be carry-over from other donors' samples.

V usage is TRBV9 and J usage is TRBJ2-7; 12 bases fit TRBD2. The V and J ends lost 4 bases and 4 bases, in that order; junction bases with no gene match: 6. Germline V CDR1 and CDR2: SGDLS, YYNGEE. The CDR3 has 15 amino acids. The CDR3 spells CASSRTSGTFYEQYF. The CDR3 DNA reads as TGTGCCAGCAGCCGGACTAGCGGGACCTTTTACGAGCAGTACTTC.

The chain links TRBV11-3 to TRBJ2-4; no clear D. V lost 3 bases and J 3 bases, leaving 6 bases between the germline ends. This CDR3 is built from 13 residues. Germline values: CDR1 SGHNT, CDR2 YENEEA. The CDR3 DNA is TGTGCCAGCAGCTTTGGGGACAAAAACATTCAGTACTTC. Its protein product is CASSFGDKNIQYF.

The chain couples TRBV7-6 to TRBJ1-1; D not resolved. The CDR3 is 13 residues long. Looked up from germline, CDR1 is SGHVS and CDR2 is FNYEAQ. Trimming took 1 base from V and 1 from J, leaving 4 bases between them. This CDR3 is CASSLGENTEAFF. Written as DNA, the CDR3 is TGTGCCAGCAGCTTAGGGGAGAACACTGAAGCTTTCTTT.

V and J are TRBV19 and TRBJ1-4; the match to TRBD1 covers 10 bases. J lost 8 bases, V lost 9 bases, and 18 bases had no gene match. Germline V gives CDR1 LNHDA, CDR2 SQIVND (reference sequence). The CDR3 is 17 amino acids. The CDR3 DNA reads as TGTGCCAGCACAAGAGGGACAGGGGCCCCGTACGGAGAAAAACTGTTTTTT. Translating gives CASTRGTGAPYGEKLFF.

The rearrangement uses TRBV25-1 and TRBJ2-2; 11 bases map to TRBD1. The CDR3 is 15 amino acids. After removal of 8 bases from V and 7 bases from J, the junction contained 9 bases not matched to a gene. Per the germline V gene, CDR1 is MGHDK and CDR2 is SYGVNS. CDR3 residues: CASLGQGAIGGELFF. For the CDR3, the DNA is TGTGCCAGCCTTGGACAGGGGGCTATCGGCGGGGAGCTGTTTTTT.

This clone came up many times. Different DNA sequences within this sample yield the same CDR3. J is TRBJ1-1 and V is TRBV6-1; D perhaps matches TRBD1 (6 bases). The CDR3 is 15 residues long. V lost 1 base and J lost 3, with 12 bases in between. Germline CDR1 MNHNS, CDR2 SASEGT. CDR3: CASSEEVGAYTEAFF. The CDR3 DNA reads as TGTGCCAGCAGTGAAGAAGTGGGGGCTTACACTGAAGCTTTCTTT.

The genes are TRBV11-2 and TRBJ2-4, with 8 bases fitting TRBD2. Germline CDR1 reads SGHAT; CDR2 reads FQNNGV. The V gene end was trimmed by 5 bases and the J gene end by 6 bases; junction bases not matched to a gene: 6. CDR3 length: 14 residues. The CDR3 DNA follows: TGTGCCAGCAGCGTGGGACTAGAGCCAAACATTCAGTACTTC. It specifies CASSVGLEPNIQYF.

The CDR3 bases are TGTGCCAGCAGCAAAAAGGGGACAGCAGTTTTTGTGGGCTACACCTTC. Translated, it gives CASSKKGTAVFVGYTF. The V gene is TRBV21-1, the J gene TRBJ1-2; the table's D call TRBD1 went unverified against the DNA. TRBV21-1 is flagged as a pseudogene. The CDR3 totals 16 residues.

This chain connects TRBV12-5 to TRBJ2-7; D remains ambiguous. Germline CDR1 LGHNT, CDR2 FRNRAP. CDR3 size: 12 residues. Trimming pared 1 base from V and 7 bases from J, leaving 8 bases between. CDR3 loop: CASGLDLTEQYF. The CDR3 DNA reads TGTGCTAGTGGTTTGGACTTGACAGAGCAGTACTTC.

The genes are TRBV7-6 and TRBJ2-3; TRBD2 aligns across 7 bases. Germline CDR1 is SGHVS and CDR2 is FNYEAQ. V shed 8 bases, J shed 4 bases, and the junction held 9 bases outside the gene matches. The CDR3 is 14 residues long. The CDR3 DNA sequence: TGTGCCAGCCGCCCGAGACTAGCTTCAGATACGCAGTATTTT. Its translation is CASRPRLASDTQYF.

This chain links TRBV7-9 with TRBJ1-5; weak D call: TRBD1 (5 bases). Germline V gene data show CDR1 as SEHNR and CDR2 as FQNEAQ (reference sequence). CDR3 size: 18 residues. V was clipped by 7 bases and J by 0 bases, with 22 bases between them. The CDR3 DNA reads TGTGCCAGCAATCCCACCGGGACGGGAAAGTATAGCAATCAGCCCCAGCATTTT. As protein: CASNPTGTGKYSNQPQHF.

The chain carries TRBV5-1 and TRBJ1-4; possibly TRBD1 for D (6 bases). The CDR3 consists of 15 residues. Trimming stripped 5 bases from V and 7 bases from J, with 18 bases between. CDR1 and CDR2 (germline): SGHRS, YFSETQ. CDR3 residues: CASSAAGTLGEKLFF. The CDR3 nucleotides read TGCGCCAGCAGTGCGGCCGGGACATTGGGTGAAAAACTGTTTTTT. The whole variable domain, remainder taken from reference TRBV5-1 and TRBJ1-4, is KAGVTQTPRYLIKTRGQQVTLSCSPISGHRSVSWYQQTPGQGLQFLFEYFSETQRNKGNFPGRFSGRQFSNSRSEMNVSTLELGDSALYLCASSAAGTLGEKLFFGSGTQLSVL.

The CDR3 sequence is CASRPDPPQETQYF. In nucleotides, the CDR3 is TGTGCCAGCAGACCTGACCCGCCCCAAGAGACCCAGTACTTC. The chain carries TRBV27 and TRBJ2-5; no firm D call. V was trimmed by 6 bases and J by 1 base, leaving 12 bases between them. The CDR3 contains 14 residues. Germline lookup yields CDR1 MNHEY and CDR2 SMNVEV (reference sequence).

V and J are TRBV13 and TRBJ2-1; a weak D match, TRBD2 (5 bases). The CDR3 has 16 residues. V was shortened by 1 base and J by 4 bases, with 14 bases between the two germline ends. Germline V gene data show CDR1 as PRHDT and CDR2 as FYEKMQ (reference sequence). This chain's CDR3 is CASSLERETPYNEQFF. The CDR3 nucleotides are TGTGCCAGCAGCTTAGAGAGGGAGACCCCTTACAATGAGCAGTTCTTC.

CDR3 sequence (DNA): TGCGCCAGCACACTCAGCGGGAGTGTCGTAGATACGCAGTATTTT. Translated, it gives CASTLSGSVVDTQYF. The chain has TRBV5-1 and TRBJ2-3; 8 positions match TRBD2. Germline V gene lookup returns CDR1 SGHRS and CDR2 YFSETQ. Unmatched junction bases numbered 11, after V lost 6 bases and J lost 5 bases. The CDR3 covers 15 residues.

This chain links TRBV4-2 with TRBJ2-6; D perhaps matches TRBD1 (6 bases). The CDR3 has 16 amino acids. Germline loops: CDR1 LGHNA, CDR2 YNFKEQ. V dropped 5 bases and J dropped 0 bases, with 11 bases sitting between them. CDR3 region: CASSASRGSGANVLTF. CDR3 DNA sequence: TGTGCCAGCAGCGCAAGCAGGGGCTCTGGGGCCAACGTCCTGACTTTC.

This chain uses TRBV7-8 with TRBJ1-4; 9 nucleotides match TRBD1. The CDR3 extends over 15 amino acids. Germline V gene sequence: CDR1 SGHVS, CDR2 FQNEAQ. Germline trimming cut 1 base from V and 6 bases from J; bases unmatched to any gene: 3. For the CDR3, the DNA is TGTGCCAGCAGCTTAGTTGGGACAGGGTATGAAAAACTGTTTTTT. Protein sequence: CASSLVGTGYEKLFF.

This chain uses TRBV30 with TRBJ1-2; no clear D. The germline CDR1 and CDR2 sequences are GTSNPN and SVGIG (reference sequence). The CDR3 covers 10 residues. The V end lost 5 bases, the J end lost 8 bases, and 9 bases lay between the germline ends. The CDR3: CAWLGVGYTF. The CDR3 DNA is TGTGCCTGGCTCGGCGTGGGCTACACCTTC.

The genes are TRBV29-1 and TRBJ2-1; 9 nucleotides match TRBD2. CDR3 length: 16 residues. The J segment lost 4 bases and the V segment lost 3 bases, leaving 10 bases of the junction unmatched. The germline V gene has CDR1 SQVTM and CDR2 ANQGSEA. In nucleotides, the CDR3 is TGCAGCGTTGACGGGACTAGCCACTTTCTTTACAATGAGCAGTTCTTC. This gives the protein CSVDGTSHFLYNEQFF.

CDR3 sequence reads: CASSLARGTGTGELFF. The CDR3 DNA reads as TGCGCCAGCAGCTTGGCCCGGGGAACAGGCACCGGGGAGCTGTTTTTT. V is TRBV5-1 and J is TRBJ2-2; D possibly uses TRBD1 or TRBD2 (5 bases each). The CDR3 length is 16 residues. Germline V lookup: CDR1 SGHRS, CDR2 YFSETQ. V gave up 0 bases and J gave up 4 bases, with 13 bases separating them. The complete variable domain, with remaining parts taken from reference TRBV5-1 and TRBJ2-2, reads KAGVTQTPRYLIKTRGQQVTLSCSPISGHRSVSWYQQTPGQGLQFLFEYFSETQRNKGNFPGRFSGRQFSNSRSEMNVSTLELGDSALYLCASSLARGTGTGELFFGEGSRLTVL.

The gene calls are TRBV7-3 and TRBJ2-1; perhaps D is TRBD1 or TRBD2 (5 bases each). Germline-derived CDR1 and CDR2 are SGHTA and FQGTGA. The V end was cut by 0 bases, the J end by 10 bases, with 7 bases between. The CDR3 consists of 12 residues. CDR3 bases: TGTGCCAGCAGCTTAACGGGGACGGAGCAGTTCTTC. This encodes CASSLTGTEQFF. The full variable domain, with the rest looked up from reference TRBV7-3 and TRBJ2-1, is GAGVSQTPSNKVTEKGKYVELRCDPISGHTALYWYRQSLGQGPEFLIYFQGTGAADDSGLPNDRFFAVRPEGSVSTLKIQRTERGDSAVYLCASSLTGTEQFFGPGTRLTVL.

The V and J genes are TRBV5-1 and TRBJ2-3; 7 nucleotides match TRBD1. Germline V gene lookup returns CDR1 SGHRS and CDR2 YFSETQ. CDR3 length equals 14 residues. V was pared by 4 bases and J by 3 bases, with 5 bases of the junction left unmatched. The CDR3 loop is CASSGDRETDTQYF. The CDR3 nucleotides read TGCGCCAGCAGCGGCGACAGGGAAACAGATACGCAGTATTTT. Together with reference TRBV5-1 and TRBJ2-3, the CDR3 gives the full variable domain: KAGVTQTPRYLIKTRGQQVTLSCSPISGHRSVSWYQQTPGQGLQFLFEYFSETQRNKGNFPGRFSGRQFSNSRSEMNVSTLELGDSALYLCASSGDRETDTQYFGPGTRLTVL.

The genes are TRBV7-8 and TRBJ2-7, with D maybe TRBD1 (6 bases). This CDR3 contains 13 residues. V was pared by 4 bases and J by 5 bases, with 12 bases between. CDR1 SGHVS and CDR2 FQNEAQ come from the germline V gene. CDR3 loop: CASSSNRANEQYF. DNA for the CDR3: TGTGCCAGCAGCTCCAACAGGGCCAACGAGCAGTACTTC.

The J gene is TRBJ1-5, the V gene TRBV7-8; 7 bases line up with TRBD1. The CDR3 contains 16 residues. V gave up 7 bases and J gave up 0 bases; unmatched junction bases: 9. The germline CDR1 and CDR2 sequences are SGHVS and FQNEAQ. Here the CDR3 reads CASTPGGGYSNQPQHF. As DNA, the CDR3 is TGTGCCAGCACTCCAGGGGGGGGCTATAGCAATCAGCCCCAGCATTTT.

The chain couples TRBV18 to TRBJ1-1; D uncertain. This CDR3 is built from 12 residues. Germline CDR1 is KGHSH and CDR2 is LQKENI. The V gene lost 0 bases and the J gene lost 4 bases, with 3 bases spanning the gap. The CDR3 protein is CASSPPGTEAFF. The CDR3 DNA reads TGTGCCAGCTCACCACCGGGCACTGAAGCTTTCTTT.

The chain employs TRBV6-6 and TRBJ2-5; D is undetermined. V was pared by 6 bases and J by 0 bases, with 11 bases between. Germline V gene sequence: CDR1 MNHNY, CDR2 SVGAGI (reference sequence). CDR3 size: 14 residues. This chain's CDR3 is CASSPNGDQETQYF. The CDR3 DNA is TGTGCCAGCAGCCCGAATGGGGACCAAGAGACCCAGTACTTC.